The clone carrying this T cell receptor (beta chain) has more than one count but fewer than ten. Its antigen is as yet unknown. Germline assignment: CDR1 MNHEY and CDR2 SMNVEV (reference sequence). V gave up 5 bases and J gave up 5 bases, with 8 bases separating them. CDR3 size: 12 residues. Thawed PBMCs were FACS-sorted into unstimulated CD4+CD25+CD127- regulatory T cells, CD4+CD25- non-regulatory cells, CD4 and CD8 cells. These data originate in a study of Tregs in tolerant kidney transplant recipients. The study's findings and limits: Few patients were studied, so findings need validation in larger groups. Tregs expanded with activated donor B cells seemed most donor-specific. No direct test of biological reproducibility was done here.

Only in-frame clones appear in the TCRdb table, and some are missing; sequencing was by immunoSEQ multiplex PCR. The table includes over 50,000 clones, 65% to 85% detected once. Input material: CD4+ T cells from blood. This TCR was recovered from a human donor in good health. The gene calls are TRBV27 and TRBJ2-3, with a weak D call TRBD1 (6 bases). CDR3 sequence: CASSPRGDTQYF. The DNA of the CDR3 is TGTGCCAGCAGTCCCAGGGGAGATACGCAGTATTTT.